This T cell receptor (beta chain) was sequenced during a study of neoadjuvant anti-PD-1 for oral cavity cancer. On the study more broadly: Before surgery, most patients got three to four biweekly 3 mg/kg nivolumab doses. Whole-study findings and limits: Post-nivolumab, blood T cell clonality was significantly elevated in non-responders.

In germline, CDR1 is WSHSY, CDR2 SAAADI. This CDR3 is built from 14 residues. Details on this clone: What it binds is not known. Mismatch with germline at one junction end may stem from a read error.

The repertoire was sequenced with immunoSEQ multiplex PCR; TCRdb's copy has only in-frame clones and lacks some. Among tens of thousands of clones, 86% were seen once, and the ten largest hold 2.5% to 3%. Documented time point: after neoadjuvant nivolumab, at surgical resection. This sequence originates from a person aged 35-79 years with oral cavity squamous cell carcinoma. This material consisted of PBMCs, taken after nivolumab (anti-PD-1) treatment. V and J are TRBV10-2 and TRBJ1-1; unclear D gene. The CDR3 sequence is CATSPGRLNTEAFF. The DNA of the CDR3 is TGCGCCACCAGTCCGGGTCGGTTGAACACTGAAGCTTTCTTT.